This TCR beta chain was found in a study of OX40 agonist ivuxolimab in advanced cancers. Background on the study: An agonistic anti-OX40 (CD134) antibody, ivuxolimab, was used to treat the patients. The diagnoses of dose-escalation patients were hepatocellular carcinoma, melanoma, renal cell or head and neck cancer. General study findings and limits: No antigen was identified for the clonally expanded peripheral T cells.

Here immunoSEQ multiplex PCR was the method, and the copy in TCRdb shows in-frame clones only, minus some. The profile covers about 83,000 clones, with 70% to 90% appearing a single time and approximately 0.67% taken by the ten largest. Baseline, cycle 4 day 1, and cycle 7 day 1 were the blood sampling points. Note on this clone: The antigen remains unidentified.

The input for sequencing was CD4+ or CD8+ T cells sorted from blood, taken in a trial of the OX40 agonist ivuxolimab. The TCR originated in an adult with an advanced solid tumor such as melanoma, head and neck, liver or kidney cancer.

As DNA, the CDR3 is TGTGCCAGCAGCTTAGACAGCACCGGGACCCAGTACTTC. This encodes CASSLDSTGTQYF. The chain carries TRBV11-2 and TRBJ2-4; unclear D gene. Matching the DNA end better, TRBJ2-5 makes the J call doubtful. The CDR3 totals 13 residues. Germline V lookup: CDR1 SGHAT, CDR2 FQNNGV.